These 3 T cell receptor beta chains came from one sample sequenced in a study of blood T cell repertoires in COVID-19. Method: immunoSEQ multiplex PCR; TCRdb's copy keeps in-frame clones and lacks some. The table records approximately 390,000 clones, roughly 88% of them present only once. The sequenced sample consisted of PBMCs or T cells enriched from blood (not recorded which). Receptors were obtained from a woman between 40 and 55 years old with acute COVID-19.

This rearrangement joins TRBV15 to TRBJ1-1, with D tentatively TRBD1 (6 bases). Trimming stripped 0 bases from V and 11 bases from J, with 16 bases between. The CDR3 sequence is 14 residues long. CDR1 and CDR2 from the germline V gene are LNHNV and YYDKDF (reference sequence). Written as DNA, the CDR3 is TGTGCCACCAGCAGAGATATGGGGGGGCGTGACGCTTTCTTT. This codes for CATSRDMGGRDAFF.

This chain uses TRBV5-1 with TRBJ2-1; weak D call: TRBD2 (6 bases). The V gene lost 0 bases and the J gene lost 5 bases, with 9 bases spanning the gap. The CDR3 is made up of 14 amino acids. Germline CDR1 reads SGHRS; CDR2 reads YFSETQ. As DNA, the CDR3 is TGCGCCAGCAGCTTGGAGGCGGGACACAATGAGCAGTTCTTC. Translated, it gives CASSLEAGHNEQFF.

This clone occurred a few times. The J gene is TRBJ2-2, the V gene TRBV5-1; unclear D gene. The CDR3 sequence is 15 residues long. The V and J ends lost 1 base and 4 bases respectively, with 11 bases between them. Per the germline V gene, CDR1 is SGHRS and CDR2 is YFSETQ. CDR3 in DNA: TGCGCCAGCAGCTTGTCACTCTCGGTCACCGGGGAGCTGTTTTTT. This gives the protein CASSLSLSVTGELFF.